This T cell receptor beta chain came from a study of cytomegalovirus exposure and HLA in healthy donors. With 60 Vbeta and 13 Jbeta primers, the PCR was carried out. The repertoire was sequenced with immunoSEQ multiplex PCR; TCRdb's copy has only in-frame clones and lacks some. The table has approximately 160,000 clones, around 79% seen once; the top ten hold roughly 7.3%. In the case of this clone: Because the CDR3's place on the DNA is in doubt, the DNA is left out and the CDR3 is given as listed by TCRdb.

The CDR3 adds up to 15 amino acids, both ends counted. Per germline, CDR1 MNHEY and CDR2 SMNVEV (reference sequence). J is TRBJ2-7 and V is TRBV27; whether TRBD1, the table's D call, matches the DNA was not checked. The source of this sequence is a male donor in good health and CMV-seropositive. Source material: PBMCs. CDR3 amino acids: CASSTSTGVSYEQYF.